The source of this T cell receptor (beta chain) is a study of T-cell reconstitution after alpha-beta-depleted transplantation in children. This clonotype was detected many times. TCRbeta library construction was performed incorporating unique molecular identifiers. MiXCR, applied by TCRdb to the PCR reads, yields one record per CDR3 protein. Of 200,000 to 250,000 distinct CDR3 sequences listed, 11% were seen once; the top ten hold roughly 27%. The specimen comprised PBMCs, sampled before TCRalphabeta/CD19-depleted stem cell transplant. The sequence was collected from a child younger than two with acute myeloid leukemia, due to receive a stem cell transplant.

The CDR3 sequence is CASSRSVSYEQYF. DNA of the CDR3: TGCGCCAGCAGCCGGTCCGTCTCTTACGAGCAGTACTTC. The chain uses TRBV5-1 and TRBJ2-7; D not resolved. V was clipped by 4 bases and J by 4 bases, with 12 bases between them. The germline CDR1 and CDR2 sequences are SGHRS and YFSETQ. This CDR3 comprises 13 residues.